These 26 T cell receptor beta chains were sequenced from one sample in a study of OX40 agonist ivuxolimab in advanced cancers. TCRdb keeps only in-frame clones here, not all; method: immunoSEQ multiplex PCR. The table lists 70,000 to 95,000 clones, 90% of them singletons. The input for sequencing was CD4+ or CD8+ T cells sorted from blood, taken in a trial of the OX40 agonist ivuxolimab. Every receptor here comes from an adult with an advanced solid tumor such as melanoma, head and neck, liver or kidney cancer.

The rearrangement uses TRBV6-1 and TRBJ1-5, with no clear D. The CDR3 extends over 14 amino acids. The germline V and J ends were trimmed by 7 bases and 8 bases, with 18 bases remaining between them. Germline CDR1 reads MNHNS; CDR2 reads SASEGT. The CDR3 loop reads CASKASPQREPQHF. The CDR3 DNA sequence: TGTGCCAGCAAAGCATCTCCCCAGCGGGAGCCCCAGCATTTT.

The rearrangement uses TRBV7-9 and TRBJ1-1; D unclear. The CDR3 sequence is 13 residues long. V was cut by 5 bases and J by 3 bases, with 10 bases left in between. Germline assignment: CDR1 SEHNR and CDR2 FQNEAQ (reference sequence). CDR3 protein: CASSLLGDTEAFF. CDR3 coding DNA: TGTGCCAGCAGCCTACTCGGGGACACTGAAGCTTTCTTT.

J is TRBJ2-7 and V is TRBV6-4, with D unclear. The CDR3 totals 15 residues. V was clipped by 2 bases and J by 3 bases, with 14 bases between them. Germline V gene sequence: CDR1 MRHNA, CDR2 SNTAGT. CDR3 DNA: TGTGCCAGCAGTGACGGGCAGAGACAAGACTACGAGCAGTACGTC. Residues: CASSDGQRQDYEQYV.

V and J are TRBV9 and TRBJ2-1; D assignment may be TRBD1 or TRBD2 (6 bases each). The CDR3 loop spans 15 amino acids. Trimming cost V 0 bases and J 8 bases, with 15 bases left between them. The germline V gene encodes CDR1 SGDLS and CDR2 YYNGEE. The CDR3 spells CASSVVTRAGDEQFF. The CDR3 coding sequence is TGTGCCAGCAGCGTAGTGACTAGAGCAGGGGATGAGCAGTTCTTC.

The chain links TRBV2 to TRBJ2-3; 13 bases line up with TRBD2. The ends lost 3 bases at V and 2 bases at J; junction bases unmatched: 5. Germline assignment: CDR1 SNHLY and CDR2 FYNNEI. This CDR3 contains 17 residues. DNA for the CDR3: TGTGCCAGCAGTGACCCGGGACTAGCGGGGCCCACAGATACGCAGTATTTT. It is translated as CASSDPGLAGPTDTQYF. The variable domain in full, completed from reference TRBV2 and TRBJ2-3, reads EPEVTQTPSHQVTQMGQEVILRCVPISNHLYFYWYRQILGQKVEFLVSFYNNEISEKSEIFDDQFSVERPDGSNFTLKIRSTKLEDSAMYFCASSDPGLAGPTDTQYFGPGTRLTVL.

The rearrangement uses TRBV11-2 and TRBJ2-7; no firm D call. V was clipped by 4 bases and J by 2 bases, with 9 bases between them. CDR1 is SGHAT and CDR2 is FQNNGV in the germline V gene. CDR3 size: 13 residues. The CDR3 nucleotides read TGTGCCAGCAGCTCCCCGAGACCCTACGAGCAGTACGTC. Protein sequence: CASSSPRPYEQYV.

The V and J genes are TRBV29-1 and TRBJ1-2; 7 positions agree with TRBD1. Germline-derived CDR1 and CDR2 are SQVTM and ANQGSEA. The V and J ends lost 8 bases and 7 bases, in that order; junction bases with no gene match: 13. There are 13 residues in the CDR3. CDR3 sequence (DNA): TGCAGCTTAACGAACGAGGGGGCAAGTGGCTACACCTTC. Protein sequence: CSLTNEGASGYTF.

This clone was seen once. This chain uses TRBV11-2 with TRBJ2-2; D uncertain. The CDR3 extends over 15 amino acids. The V gene lost 1 base and the J gene lost 5 bases, with 11 bases spanning the gap. CDR1 is SGHAT, CDR2 FQNNGV, per germline. CDR3 sequence reads: CASSLVGQLTGELFF. CDR3 DNA: TGTGCCAGCAGCTTAGTCGGCCAGCTTACCGGGGAGCTGTTTTTT.

The J gene is TRBJ2-1, the V gene TRBV6-1; 9 nucleotides align to TRBD2. This CDR3 region has 19 residues. Germline CDR1 reads MNHNS; CDR2 reads SASEGT. The ends lost 2 bases at V and 3 bases at J; junction bases unmatched: 14. CDR3 DNA: TGTGCCAGCAGTGAAACTTCTGGAAAGCGGGGGGTGATCTACAATGAGCAGTTCTTC. This encodes CASSETSGKRGVIYNEQFF.

The chain is built from TRBV10-3 and TRBJ1-3, with D possibly matching TRBD1 (6 bases). Per germline, CDR1 ENHRY and CDR2 SYGVKD. CDR3 length equals 13 residues. With 7 bases removed from V and 2 bases from J, the gap between germline ends came to 9 bases. CDR3 region: CAINGGPGNTIYF. In DNA, the CDR3 is TGTGCCATCAACGGGGGGCCTGGAAACACCATATATTTT.

The chain uses TRBV6-5 and TRBJ1-1; possible D gene TRBD1, 6 bases. V was cut by 8 bases and J by 3 bases, with 13 bases left in between. Germline loops: CDR1 MNHEY, CDR2 SVGAGI. CDR3 length: 13 residues. The chain's CDR3 is CASQGTLDTEAFF. CDR3 nucleotides: TGTGCCAGCCAGGGGACCTTGGACACTGAAGCTTTCTTT.

The gene calls are TRBV19 and TRBJ2-6; TRBD1 or TRBD2 may be the D gene (5 bases each). The CDR3 length is 15 residues. V was pared by 3 bases and J by 1 base, with 7 bases between. CDR1 is LNHDA, CDR2 SQIVND, per germline (reference sequence). This chain's CDR3 is CASSIGGSGANVLTF. The CDR3 DNA reads as TGTGCCAGTAGTATTGGGGGTTCTGGGGCCAACGTCCTGACTTTC.

The chain employs TRBV6-5 and TRBJ1-2; a weak D match, TRBD1 (6 bases). Germline CDR1 MNHEY, CDR2 SVGAGI. V was cut by 0 bases and J by 2 bases, with 7 bases left in between. The CDR3 is made up of 14 amino acids. The CDR3 DNA follows: TGTGCCAGCAGTTACTCGGGACAAAACTATGGCTACACCTTC. This gives the protein CASSYSGQNYGYTF.

The chain carries TRBV27 and TRBJ1-5; no clear D gene. Trimming cost V 3 bases and J 3 bases, with 6 bases left between them. The germline V gene has CDR1 MNHEY and CDR2 SMNVEV (reference sequence). The CDR3 covers 13 residues. CDR3 amino acids: CASSFVPNQPQHF. The DNA of the CDR3 is TGTGCCAGCAGTTTCGTACCCAATCAGCCCCAGCATTTT.

The chain recombines TRBV5-8 with TRBJ2-3; 8 bases align to TRBD2. Germline trimming cut 7 bases from V and 2 bases from J; bases unmatched to any gene: 6. The CDR3 is made up of 14 amino acids. The germline V gene encodes CDR1 SGHTS and CDR2 YDEGEE. The CDR3 DNA follows: TGTGCCAGCGGCCGGCGGGGGGACACAGATACGCAGTATTTT. Encoded protein: CASGRRGDTDTQYF.

This chain connects TRBV4-1 to TRBJ2-3, with a weak D call TRBD1 (5 bases). The germline V and J ends were trimmed by 4 bases and 3 bases, with 8 bases remaining between them. The germline CDR1 and CDR2 sequences are MGHRA and YSYEKL. The CDR3 totals 13 residues. DNA for the CDR3: TGCGCCAGCAGCCTCACAGGAACAGATACGCAGTATTTT. Translation: CASSLTGTDTQYF.

The chain uses TRBV6-1 and TRBJ1-1, with D possibly matching TRBD1 (5 bases). The CDR3 sequence is 14 residues long. Germline loops: CDR1 MNHNS, CDR2 SASEGT. The V end lost 1 base, the J end lost 4 bases, and 10 bases lay between the germline ends. CDR3 residues: CASSEDGGGTEAFF. CDR3 DNA sequence: TGTGCCAGCAGTGAAGATGGGGGAGGCACTGAAGCTTTCTTT.

This clone appeared a few times. The CDR3 spells CASTGLGSLHF. CDR3 in DNA: TGTGCCAGCACGGGTTTAGGATCCCTCCACTTT. V is TRBV28 and J is TRBJ1-6; D call uncertain. The V and J ends lost 7 bases and 14 bases respectively, with 12 bases between them. CDR1 MDHEN and CDR2 SYDVKM come from the germline V gene. This CDR3 comprises 11 residues.

V and J are TRBV6-6 and TRBJ1-4; D uncertain. This CDR3 is 15 amino acids long. Germline V gene lookup returns CDR1 MNHNY and CDR2 SVGAGI (reference sequence). V dropped 4 bases and J dropped 5 bases, with 14 bases sitting between them. The CDR3 reads CASSSHQDGNEKLFF. CDR3 DNA: TGTGCCAGCAGTTCACACCAGGACGGGAATGAAAAACTGTTTTTT.

CDR3 in amino acids: CASSQGRRGDTQYF. DNA of the CDR3: TGTGCCAGCAGCCAAGGACGCCGAGGTGATACGCAGTATTTT. The chain joins TRBV14 to TRBJ2-3; D is uncertain. The CDR3 length is 14 residues. V shed 1 base and J shed 6 bases, with 11 bases lying between them. Germline V gene lookup returns CDR1 SGHDN and CDR2 FVKESK.

The count of this clone is one. Compared with germline, one end of the junction differs, possibly owing to a read error. The chain joins TRBV7-7 to TRBJ2-2; TRBD1 is a possible D gene (6 bases). The CDR3 sequence is 16 residues long. CDR1 is SSHAT, CDR2 FNYEAQ, per germline (reference sequence). For the CDR3, the DNA is TGTGCTAGCAGTCCCGCCAGGGGTGGGTTCACCGGGGAGCTGTTTTTT. Encoded protein: CASSPARGGFTGELFF.

The count of this clone is one. The chain is built from TRBV5-5 and TRBJ1-6, with 8 nucleotides matching TRBD1. Germline V gene sequence: CDR1 SGHKS, CDR2 YYEKEE (reference sequence). The CDR3 has 15 amino acids. Trimming removed 0 bases from V and 7 bases from J; junction bases left unmatched: 3. For the CDR3, the DNA is TGTGCCAGCAGCTTGGAAACAGGGGGGAATTCACCCCTCCACTTT. Translation: CASSLETGGNSPLHF.

The chain has TRBV18 and TRBJ2-3, with TRBD2 identical over 9 bases. The germline V gene encodes CDR1 KGHSH and CDR2 LQKENI. The CDR3 is made up of 17 amino acids. J was trimmed by 2 bases and V by 3 bases; bases with no gene match: 9. CDR3 in amino acids: CASSPQGSGGYTDTQYF. CDR3 nucleotide sequence: TGTGCCAGCTCACCCCAAGGGAGCGGGGGGTACACAGATACGCAGTATTTT.

The CDR3 protein is CASTKQAGQETQYF. CDR3 coding DNA: TGTGCCAGCACGAAGCAGGCAGGGCAAGAGACCCAGTACTTC. V and J are TRBV7-2 and TRBJ2-5; TRBD1 is a possible D gene (5 bases). Germline V gene lookup returns CDR1 SGHTA and CDR2 FQGNSA. The germline V and J ends were trimmed by 7 bases and 2 bases, with 14 bases remaining between them. The CDR3 runs 14 residues.

CDR3 sequence (DNA): TGCGCCAGCAGTCCAGGACAGGGGGGTGCAACTAATGAAAAACTGTTTTTT. Amino acids: CASSPGQGGATNEKLFF. The V and J genes are TRBV4-1 and TRBJ1-4; 10 nucleotides line up with TRBD1. The CDR3 is made up of 17 amino acids. Germline V lookup: CDR1 MGHRA, CDR2 YSYEKL. Losses at the gene ends were 6 bases for V and 0 bases for J; bases not matched to a gene: 7.

Here the CDR3 DNA reads TGTGCCAGCAGCCAAGATCCTAGCGGGGGGGCCGGTGAGCAGTTCTTC. This gives the protein CASSQDPSGGAGEQFF. The chain combines TRBV4-2 with TRBJ2-1; 12 bases align to TRBD2. V shed 0 bases and J 9 bases; nucleotides not matched to a gene: 6. The CDR3 spans 16 residues. Per the germline V gene, CDR1 is LGHNA and CDR2 is YNFKEQ.